One and the same sample provided the 11 T cell receptor beta chains below, sequenced in a study of long-term antiretroviral therapy in people with HIV. Samples were assayed with immunoSEQ v3.0 at survey level. Sequencing used immunoSEQ multiplex PCR; TCRdb keeps in-frame clones, though not all of them. Among tens of thousands of clones listed, 70% to 90% were seen once. The sample in question was unsorted PBMCs, obtained 1.2 years after starting antiretroviral therapy. These receptors all stem from a man between 50 and 59 years old with HIV.

This chain joins TRBV27 and TRBJ1-2; 7 nucleotides align to TRBD1. The CDR3 spans 15 residues. Germline lookup yields CDR1 MNHEY and CDR2 SMNVEV (reference sequence). V lost 5 bases and J lost 9; bases outside the gene matches: 15. This chain's CDR3 is CASSEQGIQAWSYTF. For the CDR3, the DNA is TGTGCCAGCAGTGAACAGGGGATTCAGGCATGGAGCTACACCTTC.

This clone was detected a few times. The chain employs TRBV28 and TRBJ1-1; no clear D. Trimming stripped 8 bases from V and 1 base from J, with 11 bases between. Per the germline V gene, CDR1 is MDHEN and CDR2 is SYDVKM. The CDR3 loop spans 13 amino acids. DNA of the CDR3: TGTGCCAGCGTCCTGTTGGGGAACACTGAAGCTTTCTTT. Translated: CASVLLGNTEAFF.

The chain is built from TRBV2 and TRBJ1-4, with 9 nucleotides matching TRBD1. Germline assignment: CDR1 SNHLY and CDR2 FYNNEI. V lost 6 bases to trimming and J lost 4 bases; unmatched junction nucleotides: 18. The CDR3 is 19 residues long. The CDR3 bases are TGTGCCAGCAGAAACTACCCGGGACAGGGTGACTTCGGTAATGAAAAACTGTTTTTT. It is translated as CASRNYPGQGDFGNEKLFF.

The V and J genes are TRBV5-4 and TRBJ2-7, with D tentatively TRBD2 (6 bases). This CDR3 is built from 18 residues. V was shortened by 4 bases and J by 4 bases, with 27 bases between the two germline ends. CDR1 SGHNT and CDR2 YYREEE come from the germline V gene (reference sequence). Here the CDR3 reads CASSLGGMRTSRRYEQYF. As DNA, the CDR3 is TGTGCCAGCAGCCTGGGGGGAATGAGAACTAGCCGTAGGTACGAGCAGTACTTC.

This clone was detected only once. The chain has TRBV6-1 and TRBJ1-2, with D perhaps matching TRBD1 (5 bases). V was trimmed by 4 bases and J by 4 bases, leaving 16 bases between them. Looked up from germline, CDR1 is MNHNS and CDR2 is SASEGT. There are 15 residues in the CDR3. As DNA, the CDR3 is TGTGCCAGCAGTGGGGGTCTCAGGGAGCTCTATGGCTACACCTTC. Translated: CASSGGLRELYGYTF.

V and J are TRBV28 and TRBJ1-2, with TRBD1 identical over 7 bases. Germline V gene data show CDR1 as MDHEN and CDR2 as SYDVKM. V shed 2 bases and J 6 bases; nucleotides not matched to a gene: 12. The CDR3 length is 16 residues. CDR3 protein: CASSLVGGATEHGYTF. Written as DNA, the CDR3 is TGTGCCAGCAGTTTAGTAGGGGGCGCAACTGAGCATGGCTACACCTTC.

The genes are TRBV5-1 and TRBJ2-2; 7 bases match TRBD1. Germline assignment: CDR1 SGHRS and CDR2 YFSETQ. With 4 bases clipped from V and 6 bases from J, the junction kept 15 bases outside the gene matches. The CDR3 length is 17 residues. CDR3 bases: TGCGCCAGCAGCCCTCTCCACTCAGGGGGTTCCCCCGGGGAGCTGTTTTTT. This sequence encodes CASSPLHSGGSPGELFF.

The chain carries TRBV19 and TRBJ1-2, with D unclear. In germline, CDR1 is LNHDA, CDR2 SQIVND (reference sequence). Trimming removed 3 bases from V and 6 bases from J, with 20 bases in between. The CDR3 is made up of 16 amino acids. CDR3 sequence reads: CASSILSRQERNGYTF. As DNA, the CDR3 is TGTGCCAGTAGTATCCTCTCCAGGCAGGAACGAAATGGCTACACCTTC.

The chain links TRBV7-9 to TRBJ2-1; no clear D gene. In germline, CDR1 is SEHNR, CDR2 FQNEAQ (reference sequence). The V end was cut by 3 bases, the J end by 0 bases, with 9 bases between. The CDR3 contains 15 residues. This CDR3 is CASSLRIGSYNEQFF. The CDR3 DNA is TGTGCCAGCAGCTTGAGAATTGGCTCCTACAATGAGCAGTTCTTC.

The chain uses TRBV11-2 and TRBJ2-6; D might be TRBD2 (6 bases). Trimming took off 7 bases at V and 4 bases at J, with 11 bases between the two ends. This CDR3 comprises 14 residues. Germline CDR1 is SGHAT and CDR2 is FQNNGV. DNA of the CDR3: TGTGCCAGCACCTTCGGGAGCGGGGCCAACGTCCTGACTTTC. This sequence encodes CASTFGSGANVLTF.

The chain joins TRBV28 to TRBJ2-2; D not certain. This CDR3 spans 12 amino acids. Germline CDR1 is MDHEN and CDR2 is SYDVKM. Deletions cut 7 bases from V and 5 bases from J, with 8 bases between. The CDR3 sequence is CASKVRTGELFF. Written as DNA, the CDR3 is TGTGCCAGCAAAGTCCGAACCGGGGAGCTGTTTTTT.